This entry describes one T cell receptor beta chain. The antigen is unknown. These data belong to a study of shared clonotypes between healthy human individuals. Splitting of CD4+ cells produced CD45RA+ naive and CD45RA-negative memory subsets. The repertoire was sequenced with immunoSEQ multiplex PCR; TCRdb's copy has only in-frame clones and lacks some. Of some 1.1 million clones in the sample, 60% to 80% were seen once. The length of the CDR3 is 16 residues. Germline-derived CDR1 and CDR2 are SEHNR and FQNEAQ (reference sequence). V was pared by 5 bases and J by 2 bases, with 13 bases between. Study findings and constraints: Naive CD4 clonotype sharing across a handful of donors was about 5%. A limitation of the genetic and exposure-history diversity represented arose from few donors. Only blood samples were collected, and tissue repertoires likely differ.

This TCR was sampled from a young man in good health. Some clones in this sample may be carry-over from other donors' samples. The sample was memory CD4+ T cells from PBMCs. Subset described: CD45RA-negative fraction. The V gene is TRBV7-9, the J gene TRBJ2-6; the D gene is possibly TRBD2 (6 bases). The CDR3 region is CASSGLRRAGANVLTF. CDR3 sequence (DNA): TGTGCCAGCAGCGGACTAAGGCGGGCTGGGGCCAACGTCCTGACTTTC.